This T cell receptor beta chain emerged from a study of blood T cell repertoires in COVID-19. Trimming cost V 8 bases and J 6 bases; bases outside gene matches: 9. The CDR3 contains 13 residues. Data came from immunoSEQ multiplex PCR; TCRdb stores just in-frame clones and leaves some out. The sample consists of 200,000 to 300,000 clones, 75% to 90% of them appearing once. Material: peripheral blood. The TCR comes from a woman aged 25 to 45 who had recovered from COVID-19. The chain uses TRBV12-3 or TRBV12-4 and TRBJ1-1; TRBD1 aligns across 7 bases. This chain's CDR3 is CASLVNRGSEAFF. CDR3 DNA: TGTGCCAGCCTAGTTAACAGGGGATCTGAAGCTTTCTTT.